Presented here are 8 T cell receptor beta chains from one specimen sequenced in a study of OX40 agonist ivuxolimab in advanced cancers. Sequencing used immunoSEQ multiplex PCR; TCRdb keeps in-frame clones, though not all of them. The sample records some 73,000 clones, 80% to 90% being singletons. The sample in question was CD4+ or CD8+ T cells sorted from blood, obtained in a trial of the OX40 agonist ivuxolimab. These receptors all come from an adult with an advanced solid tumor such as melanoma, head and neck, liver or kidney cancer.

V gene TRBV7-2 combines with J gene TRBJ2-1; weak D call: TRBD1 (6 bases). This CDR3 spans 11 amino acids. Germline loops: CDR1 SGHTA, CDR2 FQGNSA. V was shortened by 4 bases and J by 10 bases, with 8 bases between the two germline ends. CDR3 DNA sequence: TGTGCCAGCAGCTATGGGGGCGAGCAGTTCTTC. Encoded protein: CASSYGGEQFF.

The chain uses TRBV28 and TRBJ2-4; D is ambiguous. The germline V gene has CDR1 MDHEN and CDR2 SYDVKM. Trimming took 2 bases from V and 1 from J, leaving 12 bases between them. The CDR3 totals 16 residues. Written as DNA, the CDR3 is TGTGCCAGCAGTTTACTTTCCCATTCCGCCAAAAACATTCAGTACTTC. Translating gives CASSLLSHSAKNIQYF.

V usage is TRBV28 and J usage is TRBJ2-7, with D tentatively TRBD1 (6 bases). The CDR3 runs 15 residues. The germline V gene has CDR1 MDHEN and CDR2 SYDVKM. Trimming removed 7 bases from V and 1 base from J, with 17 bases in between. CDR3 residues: CASKRIRGGSYEQYF. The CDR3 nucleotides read TGTGCCAGCAAAAGGATCAGGGGCGGGTCCTACGAGCAGTACTTC. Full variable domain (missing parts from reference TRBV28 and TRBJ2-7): DVKVTQSSRYLVKRTGEKVFLECVQDMDHENMFWYRQDPGLGLRLIYFSYDVKMKEKGDIPEGYSVSREKKERFSLILESASTNQTSMYLCASKRIRGGSYEQYFGPGTRLTVT.

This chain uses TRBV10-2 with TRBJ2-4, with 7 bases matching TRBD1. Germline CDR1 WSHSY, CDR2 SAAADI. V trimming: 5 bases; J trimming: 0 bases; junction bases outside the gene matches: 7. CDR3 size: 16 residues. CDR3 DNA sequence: TGCGCCAGCAGTTCCGACAGGGCATTAGCCAAAAACATTCAGTACTTC. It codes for CASSSDRALAKNIQYF.

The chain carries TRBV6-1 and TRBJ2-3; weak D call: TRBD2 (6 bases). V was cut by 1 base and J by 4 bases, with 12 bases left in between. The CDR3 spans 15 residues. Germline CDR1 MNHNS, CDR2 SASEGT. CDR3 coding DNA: TGTGCCAGCAGTGAAGGGCCTAGCGCCGCAGATACGCAGTATTTT. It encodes CASSEGPSAADTQYF.

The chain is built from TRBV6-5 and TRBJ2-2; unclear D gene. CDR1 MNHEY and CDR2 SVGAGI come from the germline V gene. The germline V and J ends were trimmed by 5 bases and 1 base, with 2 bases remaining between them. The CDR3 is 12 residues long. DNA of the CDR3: TGTGCCAGCAGTGAGAACACCGGGGAGCTGTTTTTT. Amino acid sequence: CASSENTGELFF.

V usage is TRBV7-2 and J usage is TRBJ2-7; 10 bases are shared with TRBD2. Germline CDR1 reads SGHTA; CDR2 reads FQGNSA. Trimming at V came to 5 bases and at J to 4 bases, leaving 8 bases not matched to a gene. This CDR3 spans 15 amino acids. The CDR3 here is CASSRSGGMGYEQYF. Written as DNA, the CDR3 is TGTGCCAGCAGCCGTAGCGGGGGGATGGGATACGAGCAGTACTTC.

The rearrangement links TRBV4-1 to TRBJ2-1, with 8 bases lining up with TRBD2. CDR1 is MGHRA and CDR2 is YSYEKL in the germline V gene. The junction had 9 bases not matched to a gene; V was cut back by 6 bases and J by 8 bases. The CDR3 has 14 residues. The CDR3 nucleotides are TGCGCCAGCAGTAGGCCGGGGGGGCAGGATGAGCAGTTCTTC. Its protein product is CASSRPGGQDEQFF.